These 9 T cell receptor beta chains share one sample of origin, sequenced in a study of T cell changes during pregnancy in multiple sclerosis. Data came from immunoSEQ multiplex PCR; TCRdb stores just in-frame clones and leaves some out. The repertoire has 90,000 to 120,000 clones, 85% to 95% of them found once; the top ten carry 0.78%. Sequenced here: peripheral blood, sampled in the third trimester of pregnancy. The receptors originated from a female donor in good health, enrolled as a control in a pregnancy study.

The sample holds one count of this clone. This rearrangement joins TRBV19 to TRBJ1-5; TRBD1 is a possible D gene (5 bases). V was trimmed by 4 bases and J by 0 bases, leaving 10 bases between them. Germline values: CDR1 LNHDA, CDR2 SQIVND (reference sequence). The CDR3 has 15 amino acids. For the CDR3, the DNA is TGTGCCAGTAGTAGTTCAGGGAATAGCAATCAGCCCCAGCATTTT. Protein: CASSSSGNSNQPQHF.

The chain has TRBV9 and TRBJ1-2; no reliable D call. The germline V and J ends were trimmed by 3 bases and 4 bases, with 10 bases remaining between them. The CDR3 runs 13 residues. Germline V gives CDR1 SGDLS, CDR2 YYNGEE. CDR3 region: CASSGAGGYGYTF. The CDR3 bases are TGTGCCAGCAGCGGGGCAGGAGGCTATGGCTACACCTTC.

Regarding this clone: Mismatch with germline at one junction end may stem from a read error. The rearrangement links TRBV6-1 to TRBJ2-5; 10 nucleotides line up with TRBD2. The CDR3 loop spans 12 amino acids. Germline values: CDR1 MNHNS, CDR2 SASEGT. CDR3 sequence reads: CAGDSGGPASNF. CDR3 DNA sequence: TGTGCCGGCGATAGCGGGGGGCCAGCATCGAACTTC.

Only a few counts were recorded for this clone. The chain links TRBV30 to TRBJ1-1, with a possible D match to TRBD1 (5 bases). Germline CDR1 GTSNPN, CDR2 SVGIG (reference sequence). V was pared by 8 bases and J by 3 bases, with 19 bases between. CDR3 size: 14 residues. CDR3 nucleotides: TGTGCCGGTGTAAAGACAGCCTTATACACTGAAGCTTTCTTT. This translates into CAGVKTALYTEAFF.

This clone was picked up one time. The chain has TRBV6-6 and TRBJ1-2, with 8 positions matching TRBD1. CDR3 size: 14 residues. Germline V gene lookup returns CDR1 MNHNY and CDR2 SVGAGI (reference sequence). The J segment lost 1 base and the V segment lost 5 bases, leaving 3 bases of the junction unmatched. The CDR3 loop reads CASSGTGDNYGYTF. The CDR3 nucleotides read TGTGCCAGCAGTGGGACAGGAGATAACTATGGCTACACCTTC.

The chain carries TRBV7-9 and TRBJ1-5, with D possibly matching TRBD1 (6 bases). Germline V CDR1 and CDR2: SEHNR, FQNEAQ (reference sequence). Trimming took off 1 base at V and 5 bases at J, with 15 bases between the two ends. CDR3 length equals 16 residues. In DNA, the CDR3 is TGTGCCAGCAGCTTAGGTCAGGGGTATCAGGATCAGCCCCAGCATTTT. Its protein product is CASSLGQGYQDQPQHF.

This sequence joins TRBV6-6 and TRBJ1-1; the D is unclear. The ends were cut back, 0 bases at V and 2 bases at J, with 4 bases in the middle. The V gene's germline CDR1 is MNHNY and CDR2 SVGAGI (reference sequence). This CDR3 region has 13 residues. The CDR3 DNA reads as TGTGCCAGCAGTTACTCGACAAACACTGAAGCTTTCTTT. This codes for CASSYSTNTEAFF.

The chain uses TRBV6-5 and TRBJ1-1; 10 bases align to TRBD1. The CDR3 covers 15 residues. Trimming took 2 bases from V and 6 from J; bases not matched to a gene: 6. Germline values: CDR1 MNHEY, CDR2 SVGAGI. CDR3 amino acids: CASSYPGQGVSEAFF. In DNA form, the CDR3 reads TGTGCCAGCAGTTACCCAGGACAGGGGGTGTCTGAAGCTTTCTTT.

The genes are TRBV4-2 and TRBJ1-6; D call uncertain. V dropped 0 bases and J dropped 0 bases, with 6 bases sitting between them. This CDR3 is 16 amino acids long. CDR1 and CDR2 from the germline V gene are LGHNA and YNFKEQ. CDR3 nucleotides: TGTGCCAGCAGCCAAGACGCGGGCTCCTATAATTCACCCCTCCACTTT. Amino acid sequence: CASSQDAGSYNSPLHF.